This record covers a single TCR beta chain. Its antigen is still unknown. V lost 2 bases and J lost 9; bases outside the gene matches: 0. The CDR3 is made up of 12 amino acids. Germline V gene lookup returns CDR1 MDHEN and CDR2 SYDVKM. The sequenced template was cDNA made from the entire isolated RNA. TCRdb keeps only in-frame clones here, not all; method: immunoSEQ multiplex PCR. Counted here are roughly 150,000 clones, about 7.8% occurring once; the ten biggest clones make up around 0.9%. This sample was included in a study of beta chain features in type 1 diabetes. General study points: TCRB CDR3s were moderately but significantly shorter in Type 1 diabetes patients in all four CD4+ subsets.

This clonotype was obtained from a middle-aged woman with type 1 diabetes. The source material was central memory CD4+ T cells from blood. This rearrangement joins TRBV28 to TRBJ2-1; 8 bases are a match to TRBD1. The CDR3 region has the DNA TGTGCCAGCAGTTTAGGACAGGGTGAGCAGTTCTTC. It is translated as CASSLGQGEQFF.